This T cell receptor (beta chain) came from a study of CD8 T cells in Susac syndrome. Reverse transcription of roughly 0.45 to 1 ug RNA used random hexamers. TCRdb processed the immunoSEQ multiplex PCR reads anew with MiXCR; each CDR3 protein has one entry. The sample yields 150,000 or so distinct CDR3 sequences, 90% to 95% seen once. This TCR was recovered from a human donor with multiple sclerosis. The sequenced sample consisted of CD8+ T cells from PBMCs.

The CDR3: CASSTSGKPDNEQFF. CDR3 DNA: TGTGCCAGCAGCACTAGCGGTAAACCCGACAATGAGCAGTTCTTC. The chain uses TRBV9 and TRBJ2-1; 8 bases line up with TRBD2. CDR1 SGDLS and CDR2 YYNGEE come from the germline V gene. There are 15 residues in the CDR3. After removal of 4 bases from V and 5 bases from J, the junction contained 8 bases not matched to a gene. Combining the CDR3 with reference TRBV9 and TRBJ2-1 gives the whole variable domain DSGVTQTPKHLITATGQRVTLRCSPRSGDLSVYWYQQSLDQGLQFLIQYYNGEERAKGNILERFSAQQFPDLHSELNLSSLELGDSALYFCASSTSGKPDNEQFFGPGTRLTVL.